These 12 T cell receptor beta chains came from one sample sequenced in a study of control samples from healthy donors and cancer patients. Only in-frame clones appear in the TCRdb table, and some are missing; sequencing was by immunoSEQ multiplex PCR. The sample carries about 140,000 clones, 85% to 95% recorded once. The sample consisted of blood. These receptors were taken from a man aged 40-55 years in good health.

This chain connects TRBV9 to TRBJ1-5; D gene ambiguous. The CDR3 is 16 residues long. Trimming pared 3 bases from V and 2 bases from J, leaving 15 bases between. Germline V gene data show CDR1 as SGDLS and CDR2 as YYNGEE. CDR3 sequence (DNA): TGTGCCAGCAGCGCCGAGGGAGGGTTGGGCAATCAGCCCCAGCATTTT. This encodes CASSAEGGLGNQPQHF.

The chain has TRBV24-1 and TRBJ2-1, with D uncertain. The CDR3 is 13 amino acids. Deletions cut 7 bases from V and 4 bases from J, with 10 bases between. Germline assignment: CDR1 KGHDR and CDR2 SFDVKD. The DNA of the CDR3 is TGTGCCACCAGCAGAGGTAGATACAATGAGCAGTTCTTC. It is translated as CATSRGRYNEQFF.

This chain connects TRBV6-1 to TRBJ1-2, with D perhaps TRBD1 (5 bases). The V end lost 2 bases, the J end lost 0 bases, and 16 bases lay between the germline ends. In germline, CDR1 is MNHNS, CDR2 SASEGT. The CDR3 totals 17 residues. The CDR3 spells CASSEWDLTATNYGYTF. In nucleotides, the CDR3 is TGTGCCAGCAGTGAATGGGACTTGACGGCGACTAACTATGGCTACACCTTC.

The chain couples TRBV28 to TRBJ1-6, with a weak D call TRBD1 (6 bases). The V gene's germline CDR1 is MDHEN and CDR2 SYDVKM. The CDR3 sequence is 17 residues long. V was trimmed by 3 bases and J by 6 bases, leaving 18 bases between them. CDR3 sequence reads: CASSLPGGLGLNSPLHF. CDR3 nucleotide sequence: TGTGCCAGCAGTTTGCCCGGGGGCCTTGGCCTTAATTCACCCCTCCACTTT.

The genes are TRBV19 and TRBJ2-3; D unclear. Germline lookup yields CDR1 LNHDA and CDR2 SQIVND (reference sequence). V lost 3 bases and J 0 bases, leaving 13 bases between the germline ends. The CDR3 extends over 16 amino acids. Here the CDR3 reads CASSMWGFSSTDTQYF. The CDR3 DNA reads TGTGCCAGTAGTATGTGGGGATTTTCTAGCACAGATACGCAGTATTTT.

The V call is TRBV29-1, the J call TRBJ2-7, with 8 bases identical to TRBD1. The germline V gene encodes CDR1 SQVTM and CDR2 ANQGSEA. CDR3 length equals 12 residues. V lost 6 bases, J lost 0 bases, and 1 base stayed unmatched. The CDR3 DNA follows: TGCAGCGTCGGGACAGGCTCCTACGAGCAGTACTTC. As protein: CSVGTGSYEQYF.

The gene calls are TRBV6-5 and TRBJ2-2; TRBD2 is a possible D gene (6 bases). CDR3 length: 15 residues. The V end was cut by 0 bases, the J end by 6 bases, with 11 bases between. Germline CDR1 MNHEY, CDR2 SVGAGI. The CDR3 nucleotides are TGTGCCAGCAGTTACTCGATCGGGAGTGCCGGGGAGCTGTTTTTT. Amino acid sequence: CASSYSIGSAGELFF.

The V and J genes are TRBV7-9 and TRBJ2-3; TRBD1 agrees at 9 bases. The germline V gene has CDR1 SEHNR and CDR2 FQNEAQ (reference sequence). The CDR3 is made up of 14 amino acids. V lost 7 bases to trimming and J lost 1 base; unmatched junction nucleotides: 3. The CDR3 region has the DNA TGTGCCAGCATACAGGGGGCCGGCACAGATACGCAGTATTTT. Protein product: CASIQGAGTDTQYF.

The chain employs TRBV27 and TRBJ2-1; 9 nucleotides line up with TRBD1. Trimming at V came to 3 bases and at J to 13 bases, leaving 10 bases not matched to a gene. This CDR3 comprises 14 residues. Germline V gene data show CDR1 as MNHEY and CDR2 as SMNVEV (reference sequence). CDR3 nucleotides: TGTGCCAGCAGTTTGACCGGGACAGGGAACGGCCAGTTCTTC. As protein: CASSLTGTGNGQFF.

The table lists this clone with a count of one. Other DNA sequences in this specimen translate into the identical CDR3. The J gene is TRBJ1-2, the V gene TRBV12-3 or TRBV12-4; TRBD1 matches at 7 bases. Germline trimming cut 5 bases from V and 2 bases from J; bases unmatched to any gene: 2. This CDR3 comprises 13 residues. CDR3 residues: CASSLGQNYGYTF. Written as DNA, the CDR3 is TGTGCCAGCAGTCTGGGACAGAACTATGGCTACACCTTC.

The rearrangement joins TRBV5-1 to TRBJ2-7; 8 positions agree with TRBD2. The CDR3 is 14 residues long. J gave up 1 base and V 2 bases, and 2 bases lay outside the gene matches. Germline V gene lookup returns CDR1 SGHRS and CDR2 YFSETQ. The CDR3 loop reads CASSFGGGSYEQYF. CDR3 nucleotide sequence: TGCGCCAGCAGCTTTGGCGGGGGGTCCTACGAGCAGTACTTC.

This chain joins TRBV2 and TRBJ2-4, with D tentatively TRBD1 (7 bases). The CDR3 is made up of 15 amino acids. Trimming removed 5 bases from V and 2 bases from J, with 13 bases in between. Per germline, CDR1 SNHLY and CDR2 FYNNEI. For the CDR3, the DNA is TGTGCCAGCAGTAGGACAGGACTAACCAAAAACATTCAGTACTTC. It yields the protein CASSRTGLTKNIQYF. Full variable domain (rest looked up from reference TRBV2 and TRBJ2-4): EPEVTQTPSHQVTQMGQEVILRCVPISNHLYFYWYRQILGQKVEFLVSFYNNEISEKSEIFDDQFSVERPDGSNFTLKIRSTKLEDSAMYFCASSRTGLTKNIQYFGAGTRLSVL.